The 8 T cell receptor beta chains reported below all come from one sample, sequenced in a study of siplizumab effects on memory and regulatory T cells. TCRdb keeps only in-frame clones here, not all; method: immunoSEQ multiplex PCR. The data contain some 100,000 clones, approximately 90% of them singletons. What was sequenced was Tregs sorted from blood. The receptors were gathered from a human donor in good health.

The chain is built from TRBV5-4 and TRBJ2-7; possibly TRBD1 or TRBD2 for D (5 bases each). Germline V gene sequence: CDR1 SGHNT, CDR2 YYREEE (reference sequence). V dropped 4 bases and J dropped 3 bases, with 17 bases sitting between them. The CDR3 is 15 residues long. The CDR3 sequence: CASSTGLQVGYEQYF. For the CDR3, the DNA is TGTGCCAGCAGCACAGGACTCCAAGTGGGCTACGAGCAGTACTTC. The full variable domain, in which reference TRBV5-4 and TRBJ2-7 provide the parts outside the CDR3, is ETGVTQSPTHLIKTRGQQVTLRCSSQSGHNTVSWYQQALGQGPQFIFQYYREEENGRGNFPPRFSGLQFPNYSSELNVNALELDDSALYLCASSTGLQVGYEQYFGPGTRLTVT.

This rearrangement joins TRBV7-2 to TRBJ2-1, with 7 bases lining up with TRBD2. V was pared by 1 base and J by 2 bases, with 5 bases of the junction left unmatched. Germline V lookup: CDR1 SGHTA, CDR2 FQGNSA. This CDR3 is 16 amino acids long. The DNA for the CDR3 is TGTGCCAGCAGCTTAGAGCTAGCGGTCCCCTACAATGAGCAGTTCTTC. Translating it yields CASSLELAVPYNEQFF.

The V gene is TRBV4-1, the J gene TRBJ2-1, with TRBD2 matching 10 bases. Germline V CDR1 and CDR2: MGHRA, YSYEKL. This CDR3 contains 17 residues. The junction had 5 bases not matched to a gene; V was cut back by 0 bases and J by 3 bases. CDR3 in DNA: TGCGCCAGCAGCCAAGATTTCGGGACTAGCGACTACAATGAGCAGTTCTTC. It codes for CASSQDFGTSDYNEQFF.

The rearrangement links TRBV19 to TRBJ1-2; maybe TRBD1 (5 bases). There are 14 residues in the CDR3. V was trimmed by 5 bases and J by 4 bases, leaving 14 bases between them. Per the germline V gene, CDR1 is LNHDA and CDR2 is SQIVND (reference sequence). The CDR3: CASSSPRQSYGYTF. CDR3 coding DNA: TGTGCCAGTAGTTCCCCCCGACAGAGCTATGGCTACACCTTC.

V and J are TRBV28 and TRBJ2-1, with 9 bases fitting TRBD1. The CDR3 consists of 16 residues. Looked up from germline, CDR1 is MDHEN and CDR2 is SYDVKM. V dropped 6 bases and J dropped 5; count of bases not matched to a gene: 11. The CDR3 region has the DNA TGTGCCAGCAGCGAGATAGGACAGGGGTGGGACAATGAGCAGTTCTTC. It specifies CASSEIGQGWDNEQFF.

This chain joins TRBV2 and TRBJ2-4; no clear D. Germline V CDR1 and CDR2: SNHLY, FYNNEI. The CDR3 loop spans 14 amino acids. The germline V and J ends were trimmed by 4 bases and 8 bases, with 15 bases remaining between them. The CDR3 DNA is TGTGCCAGCAGTGTTGCGGCCCATCGGGACATTCAGTACTTC. Protein sequence: CASSVAAHRDIQYF.

This chain joins TRBV6-6 and TRBJ1-5; weak D call: TRBD1 (5 bases). The V gene's germline CDR1 is MNHNY and CDR2 SVGAGI (reference sequence). This CDR3 has 13 residues. The V and J ends lost 8 bases and 3 bases respectively, with 11 bases between them. The CDR3 nucleotides read TGTGCCAGCCTGGGGCAGTTCAATCAGCCCCAGCATTTT. Translated, it gives CASLGQFNQPQHF.

This chain joins TRBV11-3 and TRBJ1-1, with unresolved D. Germline lookup yields CDR1 SGHNT and CDR2 YENEEA. This CDR3 has 13 amino acids. V lost 1 base and J 3 bases, leaving 6 bases between the germline ends. The CDR3 DNA sequence: TGTGCCAGCAGCTTAGCATGGGACACTGAAGCTTTCTTT. It codes for CASSLAWDTEAFF.